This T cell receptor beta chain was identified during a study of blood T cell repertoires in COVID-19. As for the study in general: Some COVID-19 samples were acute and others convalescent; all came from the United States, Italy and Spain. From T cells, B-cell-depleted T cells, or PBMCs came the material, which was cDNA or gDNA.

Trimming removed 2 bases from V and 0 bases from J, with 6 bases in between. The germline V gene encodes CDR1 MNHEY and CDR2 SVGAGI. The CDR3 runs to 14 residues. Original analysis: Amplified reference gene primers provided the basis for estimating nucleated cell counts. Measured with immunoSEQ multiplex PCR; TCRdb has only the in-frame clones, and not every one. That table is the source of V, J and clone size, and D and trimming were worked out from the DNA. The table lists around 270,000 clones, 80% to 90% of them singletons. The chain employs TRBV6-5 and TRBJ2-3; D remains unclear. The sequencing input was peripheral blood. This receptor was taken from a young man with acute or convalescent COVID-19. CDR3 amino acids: CASSYRRSTDTQYF. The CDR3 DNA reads TGTGCCAGCAGTTACCGTCGGAGCACAGATACGCAGTATTTT.